This entry lists 27 T cell receptor beta chains sequenced from one sample in a study of blood T cells in healthy people across ages. Next came a second PCR, run for roughly 6 to 11 cycles, which used a sample-barcoded 5' primer along with a J-beta primer mix. TCRdb called the 5' RACE reads again in MiXCR, with one record for every CDR3 protein. The repertoire includes approximately 360,000 distinct CDR3 sequences, 45% to 65% of them detected once, and 51% sits in the top ten. Material: blood. These receptors all come from a man aged 60-69 years in good health.

The genes are TRBV11-2 and TRBJ2-1, with TRBD1 matching over 10 bases. The V gene's germline CDR1 is SGHAT and CDR2 FQNNGV. The CDR3 spans 16 residues. V lost 0 bases and J lost 8; bases outside the gene matches: 7. The CDR3 DNA sequence: TGTGCCAGCAGCTTAGATAGGACAGGGGGTTGGGATGAGCAGTTCTTC. The encoded protein is CASSLDRTGGWDEQFF.

The genes are TRBV20-1 and TRBJ2-7; TRBD2 matches 9 bases. The CDR3 runs 15 residues. V was clipped by 2 bases and J by 0 bases; unmatched bases: 5. Germline assignment: CDR1 DFQATT and CDR2 SNEGSKA (reference sequence). The CDR3 nucleotides read TGCAGTGCTAGACCGACTAGCGGTGTCTCCTACGAGCAGTACTTC. Translating gives CSARPTSGVSYEQYF.

This clonotype was picked up many times. The chain is built from TRBV7-9 and TRBJ1-2; the D is unclear. This CDR3 contains 14 residues. Per the germline V gene, CDR1 is SEHNR and CDR2 is FQNEAQ (reference sequence). V lost 4 bases and J lost 5, with 14 bases in between. CDR3 loop: CASSSQAGPYGYTF. For the CDR3, the DNA is TGTGCCAGCAGCTCCCAGGCAGGCCCGTATGGCTACACCTTC.

J is TRBJ2-3 and V is TRBV6-4; D is possibly TRBD1 (8 bases). Germline V gene lookup returns CDR1 MRHNA and CDR2 SNTAGT. V lost 6 bases to trimming and J lost 6 bases, with 22 bases between them. This CDR3 contains 16 residues. CDR3 sequence (DNA): TGTGCCAGCAGCGAAGACTCTGGACAGGGAGGGGATACGCAGTATTTT. Translating gives CASSEDSGQGGDTQYF.

This rearrangement joins TRBV29-1 to TRBJ2-5, with D perhaps TRBD1 or TRBD2 (5 bases each). The length of the CDR3 is 14 residues. V was cut by 4 bases and J by 9 bases, with 21 bases left in between. CDR1 and CDR2 from the germline V gene are SQVTM and ANQGSEA. The CDR3 nucleotides read TGCAGCGTTGCCCCCAGGGTGGATTCGGAGGCCCAGTACTTC. Protein: CSVAPRVDSEAQYF.

CDR3 in DNA: TGTGCCAGCAGCTCCGGGACAGGGGGTAACGGCGGCAACACCTTC. Translated: CASSSGTGGNGGNTF. The V call is TRBV7-8, the J call TRBJ1-2, with 11 bases identical to TRBD1. The J segment lost 12 bases and the V segment lost 4 bases, leaving 13 bases of the junction unmatched. Per the germline V gene, CDR1 is SGHVS and CDR2 is FQNEAQ. This CDR3 comprises 15 residues.

This clonotype was recorded a few times. This chain joins TRBV20-1 and TRBJ2-1, with 13 positions matching TRBD2. J was trimmed by 10 bases and V by 0 bases; bases with no gene match: 6. Germline CDR1 is DFQATT and CDR2 is SNEGSKA (reference sequence). This CDR3 is built from 15 residues. The DNA of the CDR3 is TGCAGTGCTAGAGATGGGACTAGCGGGACGCGGGAGCAGTTCTTC. This codes for CSARDGTSGTREQFF.

The chain combines TRBV25-1 with TRBJ1-2, with D tentatively TRBD1 (5 bases). V shed 1 base and J shed 6 bases, with 12 bases lying between them. The V gene's germline CDR1 is MGHDK and CDR2 SYGVNS. This CDR3 has 14 residues. In DNA form, the CDR3 reads TGTGCCAGCAGTGAATCCCGCAGGGTTGATGGCTACACCTTC. This codes for CASSESRRVDGYTF.

V is TRBV7-2 and J is TRBJ2-7; D is ambiguous. V shed 3 bases and J shed 0 bases, with 12 bases lying between them. The CDR3 is 15 amino acids. Germline V gene sequence: CDR1 SGHTA, CDR2 FQGNSA. Written as DNA, the CDR3 is TGTGCCAGCAGCTTTTCAGGAGTGGGCTCCTACGAGCAGTACTTC. It codes for CASSFSGVGSYEQYF.

As to this clonotype: At one end the junction does not follow the germline gene, possibly because of a read error. The gene calls are TRBV20-1 and TRBJ2-3; D not certain. Germline CDR1 reads DFQATT; CDR2 reads SNEGSKA (reference sequence). CDR3 length: 13 amino acids. CDR3 protein: CGASPGNPDTQYF. CDR3 sequence (DNA): TGCGGTGCTTCCCCCGGTAACCCTGATACGCAGTATTTT.

Only a few counts were recorded for this clonotype. V is TRBV7-2 and J is TRBJ2-7; D could derive from TRBD1 or TRBD2 (5 bases each). Trimming took 3 bases from V and 5 from J, leaving 11 bases between them. This CDR3 has 13 amino acids. Germline CDR1 is SGHTA and CDR2 is FQGNSA. The CDR3 region is CASSLERDHEQYF. The CDR3 nucleotides read TGTGCCAGCAGCTTGGAGAGGGACCACGAGCAGTACTTC.

A note on this clonotype: A much larger clonotype is one base distant, so this may be a read error. The V gene is TRBV11-2, the J gene TRBJ2-5; TRBD2 matches at 7 bases. Gene TRBJ2-7 matches the end of the DNA better, so the J call may be wrong. There are 16 residues in the CDR3. CDR1 is SGHAT, CDR2 FQNNGV, per germline. CDR3 bases: TGTGTCAGCAGGCGGATTTCCGGGACTAAGGGTTACGAGCAGTACTTC. Translated, it gives CVSRRISGTKGYEQYF.

The chain recombines TRBV27 with TRBJ1-2; D is ambiguous. V was clipped by 8 bases and J by 6 bases, with 13 bases between them. Germline V gene lookup returns CDR1 MNHEY and CDR2 SMNVEV (reference sequence). CDR3 length: 12 amino acids. The DNA of the CDR3 is TGTGCCAGCGGCCCTCCGGGTAATGGCTACACCTTC. Translation gives CASGPPGNGYTF.

In this sample, this clonotype turned up a few times. This chain joins TRBV12-3 or TRBV12-4 and TRBJ1-5; maybe TRBD1 (6 bases). Trimming removed 6 bases from V and 1 base from J, with 10 bases in between. The CDR3 length is 14 residues. The CDR3 DNA sequence: TGTGCCAGCAGCCTAACAGGGAGCAATCAGCCCCAGCATTTT. Translating it yields CASSLTGSNQPQHF.

The genes are TRBV20-1 and TRBJ2-4; D is unclear. CDR1 is DFQATT and CDR2 is SNEGSKA in the germline V gene (reference sequence). Trimming stripped 4 bases from V and 1 base from J, with 8 bases between. The CDR3 spans 13 residues. CDR3 DNA: TGCAGTGCTAATAAGGGTGCCAAAAACATTCAGTACTTC. This sequence encodes CSANKGAKNIQYF.

The chain has TRBV5-1 and TRBJ2-1; TRBD2 matches at 12 bases. CDR3 length equals 20 residues. The V gene's germline CDR1 is SGHRS and CDR2 YFSETQ. V was clipped by 0 bases and J by 0 bases; unmatched bases: 10. The CDR3, as DNA: TGCGCCAGCAGCTTGGGTCGACTAGCGGGAGTGGGGAGCTCCTACAATGAGCAGTTCTTC. Translated: CASSLGRLAGVGSSYNEQFF.

The chain has TRBV29-1 and TRBJ2-7; D is uncertain. V was pared by 3 bases and J by 7 bases, with 19 bases between. The CDR3 runs 14 residues. The germline gives CDR1 SQVTM, CDR2 ANQGSEA. CDR3: CSVERPDRPEEQYF. Here the CDR3 DNA reads TGCAGCGTTGAGCGACCGGACCGACCCGAGGAGCAGTACTTC.

This sequence joins TRBV20-1 and TRBJ2-1, with 7 bases matching TRBD1. CDR3 size: 12 residues. CDR1 and CDR2 (germline): DFQATT, SNEGSKA (reference sequence). V gave up 6 bases and J gave up 8 bases; unmatched junction bases: 7. This CDR3 reads CSASTGNHEQFF. The CDR3 nucleotides read TGCAGTGCCTCGACAGGGAACCATGAGCAGTTCTTC.

V is TRBV6-1 and J is TRBJ1-2; D gene ambiguous. With 1 base removed from V and 8 bases from J, the gap between germline ends came to 17 bases. Germline CDR1 and CDR2: MNHNS and SASEGT. This CDR3 contains 15 residues. CDR3 coding DNA: TGTGCCAGCAGTGAAGAGGGAAGGTATTCGAGGGGCTACACCTTC. Its translation is CASSEEGRYSRGYTF.

This clonotype has a handful of counts. The V gene is TRBV27, the J gene TRBJ1-5, with a weak D call TRBD1 (6 bases). The germline V and J ends were trimmed by 6 bases and 0 bases, with 9 bases remaining between them. From germline, CDR1 is MNHEY and CDR2 SMNVEV (reference sequence). The CDR3 totals 14 residues. For the CDR3, the DNA is TGTGCCAGCAGCGCAGGGGTTAGCAATCAGCCCCAGCATTTT. Translated: CASSAGVSNQPQHF.

As regards this clonotype: Since no conserved phenylalanine or tryptophan closes the CDR3, a read error is the likely cause. The chain has TRBV7-2 and TRBJ2-4; either TRBD1 or TRBD2 may supply D (5 bases each). V lost 5 bases and J lost 8, with 10 bases in between. The CDR3 is made up of 12 amino acids. CDR1 SGHTA and CDR2 FQGNSA come from the germline V gene. In DNA form, the CDR3 reads TGTGCCAGCAGCGTTCGGGACGACATTCAGTACCTC. Its translation is CASSVRDDIQYL.

The chain joins TRBV20-1 to TRBJ2-5, with TRBD2 matching over 8 bases. Unmatched junction bases numbered 6, after V lost 6 bases and J lost 3 bases. The CDR3 loop spans 13 amino acids. CDR1 DFQATT and CDR2 SNEGSKA come from the germline V gene (reference sequence). DNA of the CDR3: TGCAGTGCCCCCGGGACTAGGAAAGAGACCCAGTACTTC. It is translated as CSAPGTRKETQYF.

The chain combines TRBV4-3 with TRBJ2-5; perhaps TRBD1 as D (6 bases). Trimming took 0 bases from V and 5 from J, leaving 13 bases between them. Germline CDR1 and CDR2: LGHNA and YSLEER. This CDR3 is 15 amino acids long. This chain's CDR3 is CASSQEGRQDETQYF. CDR3 DNA: TGCGCCAGCAGCCAAGAGGGAAGACAGGATGAGACCCAGTACTTC.

The chain couples TRBV5-4 to TRBJ2-5; 9 positions agree with TRBD2. Germline V gene lookup returns CDR1 SGHNT and CDR2 YYREEE (reference sequence). CDR3 length: 16 residues. V was clipped by 2 bases and J by 2 bases; unmatched bases: 7. In DNA form, the CDR3 reads TGTGCCAGCAGCTTAAGCGGGGGGACCTTTCAAGAGACCCAGTACTTC. Translating it yields CASSLSGGTFQETQYF. The whole variable domain, filled in from reference TRBV5-4 and TRBJ2-5, reads ETGVTQSPTHLIKTRGQQVTLRCSSQSGHNTVSWYQQALGQGPQFIFQYYREEENGRGNFPPRFSGLQFPNYSSELNVNALELDDSALYLCASSLSGGTFQETQYFGPGTRLLVL.

The chain joins TRBV12-3 or TRBV12-4 to TRBJ2-1; 9 bases fit TRBD2. The CDR3 sequence is 18 residues long. The trim removed 6 bases at V and 6 bases at J, leaving 18 bases unmatched. The CDR3 DNA reads TGTGCCAGCAGCCCCTATAGCGGGGGCAAAGGAAGGGTCAATGAGCAGTTCTTC. This sequence encodes CASSPYSGGKGRVNEQFF.

With regard to this clonotype: Possible read error: a much larger clone is one base away. The chain combines TRBV20-1 with TRBJ1-1; no firm D call. Germline V CDR1 and CDR2: DFQATT, SNEGSKA (reference sequence). This CDR3 has 13 residues. Trimming pared 6 bases from V and 1 base from J, leaving 12 bases between. The CDR3 DNA follows: TGCAGTGCGCAGACTAACACGAACACTGAAGCTTTCTTT. This gives the protein CSAQTNTNTEAFF.

V and J are TRBV27 and TRBJ2-4, with a weak D call TRBD1 (5 bases). This CDR3 has 13 residues. Trimming took off 5 bases at V and 15 bases at J, with 20 bases between the two ends. Germline CDR1 and CDR2: MNHEY and SMNVEV (reference sequence). CDR3 DNA sequence: TGTGCCAGCAGTCCAGGGCGCTTGAAAGCCCGGTACTTC. This sequence encodes CASSPGRLKARYF.